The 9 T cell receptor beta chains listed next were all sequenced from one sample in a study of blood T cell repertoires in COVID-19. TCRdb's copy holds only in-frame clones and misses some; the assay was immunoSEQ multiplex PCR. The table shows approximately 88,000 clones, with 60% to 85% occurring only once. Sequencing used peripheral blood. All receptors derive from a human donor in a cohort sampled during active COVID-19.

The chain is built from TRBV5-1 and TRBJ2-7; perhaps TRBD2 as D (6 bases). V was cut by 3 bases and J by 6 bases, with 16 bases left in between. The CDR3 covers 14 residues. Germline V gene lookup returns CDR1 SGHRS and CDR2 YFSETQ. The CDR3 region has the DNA TGCGCCAGCAGCTCCTCAGGGCTCGGGGGCGAGCAGTACTTC. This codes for CASSSSGLGGEQYF.

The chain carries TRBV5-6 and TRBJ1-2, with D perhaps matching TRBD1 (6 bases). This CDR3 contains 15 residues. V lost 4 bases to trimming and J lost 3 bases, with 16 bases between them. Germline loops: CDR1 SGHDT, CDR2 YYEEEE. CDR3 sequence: CASSPKRQAHYGYTF. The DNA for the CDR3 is TGTGCCAGCAGCCCCAAACGACAGGCCCACTATGGCTACACCTTC.

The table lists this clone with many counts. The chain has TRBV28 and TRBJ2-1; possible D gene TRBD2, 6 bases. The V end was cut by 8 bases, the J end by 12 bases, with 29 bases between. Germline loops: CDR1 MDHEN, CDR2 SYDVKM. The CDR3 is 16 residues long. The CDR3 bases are TGTGCCAGCCGAAAATTTGGCGGGACGATAAGCCCCGGGCAGTTCTTC. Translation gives CASRKFGGTISPGQFF.

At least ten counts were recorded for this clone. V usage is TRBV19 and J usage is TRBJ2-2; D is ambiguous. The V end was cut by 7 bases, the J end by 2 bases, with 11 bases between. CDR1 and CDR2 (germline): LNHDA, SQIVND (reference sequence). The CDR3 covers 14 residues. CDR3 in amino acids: CASKRVDNTGELFF. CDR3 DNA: TGTGCCAGTAAGAGAGTAGATAACACCGGGGAGCTGTTTTTT.

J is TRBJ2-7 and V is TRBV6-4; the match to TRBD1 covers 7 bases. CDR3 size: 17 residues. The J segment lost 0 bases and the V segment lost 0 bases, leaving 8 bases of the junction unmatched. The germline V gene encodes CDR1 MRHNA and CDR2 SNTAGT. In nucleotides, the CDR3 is TGTGCCAGCAGTGACTCGAGGGGTCGGGACAGCTCCTACGAGCAGTACTTC. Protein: CASSDSRGRDSSYEQYF.

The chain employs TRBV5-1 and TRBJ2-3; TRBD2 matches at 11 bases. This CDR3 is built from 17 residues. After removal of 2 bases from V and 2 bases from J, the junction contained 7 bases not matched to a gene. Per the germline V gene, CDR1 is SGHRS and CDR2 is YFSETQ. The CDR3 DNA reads TGCGCCAGCAGCTTAGCCGGGACTAGCGGATTCACAGATACGCAGTATTTT. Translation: CASSLAGTSGFTDTQYF.

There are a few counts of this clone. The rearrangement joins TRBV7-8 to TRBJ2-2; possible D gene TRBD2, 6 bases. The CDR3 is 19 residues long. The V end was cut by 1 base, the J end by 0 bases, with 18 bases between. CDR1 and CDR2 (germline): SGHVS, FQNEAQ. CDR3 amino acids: CASSLVRGFGGANTGELFF. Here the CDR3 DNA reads TGTGCCAGCAGCTTAGTTCGTGGATTTGGCGGGGCGAACACCGGGGAGCTGTTTTTT.

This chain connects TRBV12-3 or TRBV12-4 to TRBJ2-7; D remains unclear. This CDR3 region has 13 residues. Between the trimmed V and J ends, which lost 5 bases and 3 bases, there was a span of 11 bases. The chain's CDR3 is CASSPPNYYEQYF. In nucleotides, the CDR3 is TGTGCCAGCAGTCCCCCTAATTACTACGAGCAGTACTTC.

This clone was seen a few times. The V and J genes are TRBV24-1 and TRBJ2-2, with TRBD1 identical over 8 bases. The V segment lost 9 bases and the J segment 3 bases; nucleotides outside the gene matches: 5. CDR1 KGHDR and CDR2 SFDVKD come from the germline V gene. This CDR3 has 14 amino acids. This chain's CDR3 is CATQATGDTGELFF. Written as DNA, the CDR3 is TGTGCCACCCAGGCGACAGGGGACACCGGGGAGCTGTTTTTT.